This entry concerns a single TCR beta chain. No antigen is known for it. No qualities accompany the bases; no much larger clone lies one base away. Sorted unstimulated T cells, along with proliferating T cells recovered from mixed lymphocyte reactions, underwent TCRbeta CDR3 sequencing. Fresh whole blood from fewer than 11 HLA-typed healthy donors served as the source for isolating PBMCs. To map where alloreactive clones came from, CD4+ non-regulatory T cells in the unstimulated state were FACS-sorted. This sample is part of a study of siplizumab effects on memory and regulatory T cells (dated by TCRdb to about 2019). Describing the broader study: The effect of the anti-CD2 antibody siplizumab on alloreactive T-cell subsets was examined in allogeneic mixed lymphocyte reactions constructed from human PBMCs.

The CDR3 holds 14 amino acids from the cysteine to the phenylalanine. Only the CDR3 DNA is retained, 42 bases long and in frame from the first base. Reading the germline V gene gives CDR1 SNHLY and CDR2 FYNNEI. Relative to germline, V is 8 bases shorter and J is 6 bases shorter, with 17 bases between their ends. The study at large found these results: Siplizumab significantly reduced the cumulative frequency of alloreactive sequences traceable to unstimulated CD4+ memory T cells. Whether proliferating Tregs from siplizumab cultures were suppressive was not functionally confirmed. Greater diversity appeared to be present in unstimulated naive T cells than in memory T cells, and a substantial contribution to the alloresponse seemed to be made by naive cells. About 75-95% of proliferating CD4+ or CD8+ clones could not be given a naive or memory phenotype. Because sequences at frequencies below about 10^-5 were poorly captured, only a minor fraction of alloreactive clones could be mapped back to unstimulated subsets. In reactions with siplizumab, an average of 68.8% of mappable alloreactive CD4+ clones were Treg-derived, compared with 25% to 30% in control reactions.

Libraries were constructed by the immunoSEQ multiplex PCR assay. Each sample had around 92,000 TCR templates assayed by the deep sequencing platform. Genomic DNA extracted from sorted T cells was used for TCRbeta CDR3 sequencing. Processing in the source paper ran as follows. The R programming language was used for the clonal analysis of the TCRbeta CDR3 data. Comparing unstimulated samples against CFSE-low samples taken after the reaction was how alloreactive CD4+ and CD8+ clones were defined. Regulatory or non-regulatory origin of alloreactive CD4+ clones was assigned by matching sequences to the sorted unstimulated Treg and non-Treg repertoires. What TCRdb holds here is the immuneACCESS table cut down to in-frame rearrangements. Part of the clones is not present; checked against another copy, under half of the missing clones reflect an unresolved V gene, and the others are unexplained. That table furnishes V, J and clone size, whereas the DNA furnished D and trimming. This sample holds around 95,000 clones; over 90% were observed only once. 1% to 1.5% of the sample is held by the ten biggest clonotypes.

The chain was built from TRBV2 and TRBJ2-1; the D segment could be TRBD2, given 6 matching bases. What was sequenced was non-Treg CD4+ T cells sorted from blood. Read against the paper, the sample's cell subset or site label means: FACS-sorted unstimulated CD4+ non-regulatory T cells. The receptor comes from a human donor in good health. This receptor carries the CDR3 CASRSRGGSNEQFF. The DNA reads as follows: TGTGCCAGCCGCAGTCGGGGAGGAAGCAATGAGCAGTTCTTC. Full variable domain (CDR3 extended with the reference TRBV2 and TRBJ2-1 proteins): EPEVTQTPSHQVTQMGQEVILRCVPISNHLYFYWYRQILGQKVEFLVSFYNNEISEKSEIFDDQFSVERPDGSNFTLKIRSTKLEDSAMYFCASRSRGGSNEQFFGPGTRLTVL.